The next 29 T cell receptor beta chains were all read from a single sample in a study of cytomegalovirus exposure and HLA in healthy donors. PCR amplification relied on 60 Vbeta primers (plus 13 Jbeta primers). TCRdb's copy holds only in-frame clones and misses some; the assay was immunoSEQ multiplex PCR. The sample holds approximately 160,000 clones, around 80% seen once. Sequencing was performed on PBMCs. All receptors derive from a man younger than 45 in good health and CMV-seropositive.

The chain links TRBV9 to TRBJ2-7; TRBD2 aligns across 10 bases. Per germline, CDR1 SGDLS and CDR2 YYNGEE. CDR3 length: 17 residues. V was pared by 0 bases and J by 5 bases, with 11 bases of the junction left unmatched. The CDR3 protein is CASSVAPLSGRVNEQYF. CDR3 coding DNA: TGTGCCAGCAGCGTAGCCCCGTTGAGCGGGAGGGTTAACGAGCAGTACTTC.

This chain connects TRBV7-9 to TRBJ2-2; D gene uncertain. The germline V gene encodes CDR1 SEHNR and CDR2 FQNEAQ (reference sequence). V dropped 3 bases and J dropped 1 base, with 9 bases sitting between them. The CDR3 extends over 15 amino acids. Here the CDR3 reads CASSFPAGNTGELFF. The CDR3 bases are TGTGCCAGCAGCTTTCCCGCAGGGAACACCGGGGAGCTGTTTTTT.

V usage is TRBV30 and J usage is TRBJ2-2; D is unclear. The germline V gene has CDR1 GTSNPN and CDR2 SVGIG (reference sequence). The CDR3 is 13 amino acids. Trimming stripped 3 bases from V and 4 bases from J, with 9 bases between. DNA for the CDR3: TGTGCCTGGAGAGAACCCGGCACCGGGGAGCTGTTTTTT. It encodes CAWREPGTGELFF.

The rearrangement links TRBV6-1 to TRBJ2-5, with D possibly TRBD2 on 6 matching bases. The CDR3 runs 14 residues. Between the trimmed V and J ends, which lost 4 bases and 2 bases, there was a span of 11 bases. Germline CDR1 and CDR2: MNHNS and SASEGT. The CDR3 bases are TGTGCCAGCAGTGGGCTTGGGGGGCAAGAGACCCAGTACTTC. Translation: CASSGLGGQETQYF.

The chain carries TRBV27 and TRBJ1-4; TRBD1 might be the D (6 bases). Germline V lookup: CDR1 MNHEY, CDR2 SMNVEV (reference sequence). The V gene lost 1 base and the J gene lost 8 bases, with 11 bases spanning the gap. This CDR3 contains 14 residues. CDR3 nucleotides: TGTGCCAGCAGTTTATGGGCAGGGGAAGAAAAACTGTTTTTT. Protein: CASSLWAGEEKLFF.

The chain has TRBV15 and TRBJ2-7; 9 bases are shared with TRBD1. The trim removed 1 base at V and 5 bases at J, leaving 9 bases unmatched. This CDR3 contains 16 residues. In germline, CDR1 is LNHNV, CDR2 YYDKDF (reference sequence). CDR3 sequence reads: CATSRGLGQGPHEQYF. For the CDR3, the DNA is TGTGCCACCAGCAGAGGCTTGGGACAGGGCCCCCACGAGCAGTACTTC.

The chain has TRBV9 and TRBJ1-2; the D gene is possibly TRBD1 (6 bases). Deletions cut 1 base from V and 2 bases from J, with 15 bases between. The CDR3 sequence is 16 residues long. CDR1 is SGDLS, CDR2 YYNGEE, per germline. The DNA of the CDR3 is TGTGCCAGCAGCGTAAACCCGGGGCAGGGGAACTATGGCTACACCTTC. Its protein is CASSVNPGQGNYGYTF.

The chain employs TRBV10-2 and TRBJ2-1, with 7 bases that match TRBD2. Looked up from germline, CDR1 is WSHSY and CDR2 is SAAADI. This CDR3 has 15 amino acids. Germline trimming cut 8 bases from V and 4 bases from J; bases unmatched to any gene: 11. The CDR3 sequence: CASSGTSASYNEQFF. CDR3 nucleotide sequence: TGCGCCAGCTCGGGCACTAGCGCTTCTTACAATGAGCAGTTCTTC.

The chain combines TRBV5-1 with TRBJ2-2; TRBD2 matches 10 bases. The trim removed 3 bases at V and 2 bases at J, leaving 7 bases unmatched. The CDR3 runs 17 residues. Germline loops: CDR1 SGHRS, CDR2 YFSETQ. CDR3 residues: CASSWGGTSENTGELFF. DNA of the CDR3: TGCGCCAGCAGCTGGGGGGGGACTAGCGAAAACACCGGGGAGCTGTTTTTT.

The rearrangement joins TRBV2 to TRBJ1-1, with a possible D match to TRBD1 (5 bases). V lost 0 bases and J lost 5, with 10 bases in between. Per germline, CDR1 SNHLY and CDR2 FYNNEI. This CDR3 region has 14 residues. The DNA of the CDR3 is TGTGCCAGCAGTGAAGCGGCGCAGGGAACTGAAGCTTTCTTT. Translating gives CASSEAAQGTEAFF.

This chain connects TRBV18 to TRBJ1-2; D is unclear. The length of the CDR3 is 14 residues. Germline V gene sequence: CDR1 KGHSH, CDR2 LQKENI. V shed 5 bases and J shed 3 bases, with 13 bases lying between them. CDR3 nucleotide sequence: TGTGCCAGCTCAGAGGGTAACATCGACTATGGCTACACCTTC. This translates into CASSEGNIDYGYTF.

This rearrangement joins TRBV27 to TRBJ2-2, with 10 bases aligning to TRBD2. The V and J ends lost 5 bases and 7 bases, in that order; junction bases with no gene match: 13. Per germline, CDR1 MNHEY and CDR2 SMNVEV (reference sequence). This CDR3 has 17 residues. The CDR3 reads CASSPQVLAGVGGELFF. DNA for the CDR3: TGTGCCAGCAGTCCCCAGGTGCTAGCGGGAGTTGGCGGGGAGCTGTTTTTT.

The V gene is TRBV2, the J gene TRBJ2-5, with 8 bases matching TRBD2. The V and J ends lost 3 bases and 5 bases, in that order; junction bases with no gene match: 5. The CDR3 consists of 14 residues. Germline V gives CDR1 SNHLY, CDR2 FYNNEI. DNA of the CDR3: TGTGCCAGCAGTGACGCGGGAGGTACGGAGACCCAGTACTTC. It yields the protein CASSDAGGTETQYF.

The V gene is TRBV6-1, the J gene TRBJ1-1; TRBD1 aligns across 7 bases. CDR1 MNHNS and CDR2 SASEGT come from the germline V gene. The CDR3 totals 15 residues. V lost 3 bases and J lost 5; bases outside the gene matches: 9. DNA for the CDR3: TGTGCCAGCAGTGAGTCACAGGGGTCAAGGACTGAAGCTTTCTTT. Residues: CASSESQGSRTEAFF.

The chain couples TRBV11-3 to TRBJ1-1; unclear D gene. With 3 bases removed from V and 1 base from J, the gap between germline ends came to 6 bases. CDR1 and CDR2 (germline): SGHNT, YENEEA. This CDR3 spans 13 amino acids. CDR3 region: CASSFGGNTEAFF. The DNA of the CDR3 is TGTGCCAGCAGCTTTGGAGGGAACACTGAAGCTTTCTTT.

Details on this clone: At one end the junction does not follow the germline gene, possibly because of a read error. This chain joins TRBV7-9 and TRBJ2-3, with D perhaps matching TRBD2 (6 bases). This CDR3 comprises 14 residues. Germline CDR1 SEHNR, CDR2 FQNEAQ (reference sequence). CDR3 sequence reads: CSSSYRTITDTQYF. In nucleotides, the CDR3 is TGTTCCAGCAGCTATCGGACTATCACAGATACGCAGTATTTT.

This clone was seen once. The V and J genes are TRBV4-1 and TRBJ1-2; D remains unclear. CDR1 MGHRA and CDR2 YSYEKL come from the germline V gene. The CDR3 is made up of 18 amino acids. Trimming stripped 0 bases from V and 0 bases from J, with 17 bases between. In nucleotides, the CDR3 is TGCGCCAGCAGCCAAGAACCCGGGAGGGTCGAGGCTAACTATGGCTACACCTTC. This codes for CASSQEPGRVEANYGYTF.

The rearrangement uses TRBV4-3 and TRBJ1-2, with 8 nucleotides matching TRBD1. The ends lost 0 bases at V and 7 bases at J; junction bases unmatched: 7. Germline CDR1 and CDR2: LGHNA and YSLEER. This CDR3 has 15 amino acids. The CDR3 bases are TGCGCCAGCAGCCAAGATGGACAGGGTGTGGCTGGCTACACCTTC. Its protein product is CASSQDGQGVAGYTF.

The rearrangement links TRBV27 to TRBJ2-7; D gene ambiguous. Trimming stripped 2 bases from V and 3 bases from J, with 11 bases between. The CDR3 length is 14 residues. Germline CDR1 reads MNHEY; CDR2 reads SMNVEV (reference sequence). The CDR3 coding sequence is TGTGCCAGCAGTTTAATCCCGGCGGACTACGAGCAGTACTTC. Translated, it gives CASSLIPADYEQYF.

V gene TRBV6-5 combines with J gene TRBJ2-5; perhaps TRBD1 as D (5 bases). The end of the DNA is better explained by TRBJ2-7, so the J call may be wrong. Per the germline V gene, CDR1 is MNHEY and CDR2 is SVGAGI. This CDR3 contains 13 residues. The CDR3 DNA reads as TGTGCCAGCAGCTTACAGGAAACCTACGAGCAGTACTTC. Its translation is CASSLQETYEQYF.

The chain has TRBV27 and TRBJ2-3; 11 nucleotides line up with TRBD2. Germline V lookup: CDR1 MNHEY, CDR2 SMNVEV (reference sequence). Losses at the gene ends were 4 bases for V and 0 bases for J; bases not matched to a gene: 6. This CDR3 is built from 17 residues. DNA for the CDR3: TGTGCCAGCAGTTGGGGCACTAGCGGGAGAAGCACAGATACGCAGTATTTT. Translation gives CASSWGTSGRSTDTQYF.

The chain recombines TRBV5-6 with TRBJ2-2, with 9 positions matching TRBD2. J gave up 2 bases and V 5 bases, and 10 bases lay outside the gene matches. CDR3 length equals 17 residues. Looked up from germline, CDR1 is SGHDT and CDR2 is YYEEEE. The CDR3 is CASRSRLSGGNTGELFF. Written as DNA, the CDR3 is TGTGCCAGCAGGTCGAGGCTTAGCGGGGGTAACACCGGGGAGCTGTTTTTT.

The chain recombines TRBV7-9 with TRBJ2-1, with 7 nucleotides matching TRBD2. The germline V gene has CDR1 SEHNR and CDR2 FQNEAQ (reference sequence). Losses at the gene ends were 0 bases for V and 0 bases for J; bases not matched to a gene: 2. The CDR3 loop spans 16 amino acids. The CDR3 here is CASSLAGRSSYNEQFF. Written as DNA, the CDR3 is TGTGCCAGCAGCTTAGCCGGGAGGTCCTCCTACAATGAGCAGTTCTTC.

The chain recombines TRBV28 with TRBJ2-1; possible D gene TRBD1, 5 bases. The CDR3 is 15 residues long. Trimming cost V 4 bases and J 5 bases, with 15 bases left between them. In germline, CDR1 is MDHEN, CDR2 SYDVKM. DNA for the CDR3: TGTGCCAGCAGTTCTGACAGCAAACTCGACAATGAGCAGTTCTTC. Encoded protein: CASSSDSKLDNEQFF. The whole variable domain, remainder taken from reference TRBV28 and TRBJ2-1, is DVKVTQSSRYLVKRTGEKVFLECVQDMDHENMFWYRQDPGLGLRLIYFSYDVKMKEKGDIPEGYSVSREKKERFSLILESASTNQTSMYLCASSSDSKLDNEQFFGPGTRLTVL.

The rearrangement links TRBV21-1 to TRBJ2-3; the DNA was not used to check the table's D call, TRBD2. TRBV21-1 is assigned pseudogene status. This CDR3 has 15 amino acids. The CDR3 region has the DNA TGTGCCAGCAGCCCCGGACTAGCGGGCACAGATACGCAGTATTTT. Protein sequence: CASSPGLAGTDTQYF.

The chain has TRBV27 and TRBJ1-4; D unclear. The CDR3 length is 11 residues. Germline V gives CDR1 MNHEY, CDR2 SMNVEV (reference sequence). V dropped 4 bases and J dropped 13 bases, with 10 bases sitting between them. DNA for the CDR3: TGTGCCAGCAGTTCCGGGAGTAGACTGTTTTTT. Encoded protein: CASSSGSRLFF.

This chain connects TRBV27 to TRBJ2-7; maybe TRBD2 (6 bases). The length of the CDR3 is 16 residues. From germline, CDR1 is MNHEY and CDR2 SMNVEV (reference sequence). The ends were cut back, 4 bases at V and 1 base at J, with 17 bases in the middle. CDR3 region: CASSWAGGEKSYEQYF. CDR3 DNA: TGTGCCAGCAGTTGGGCGGGCGGGGAGAAATCCTACGAGCAGTACTTC.

The DNA for the CDR3 is TGCGCCAGCAGCTTGGAGACAGGGTACTCCTACGAGCAGTACTTC. It codes for CASSLETGYSYEQYF. The chain uses TRBV5-1 and TRBJ2-7; the match to TRBD1 covers 7 bases. The CDR3 is 15 residues long. Germline V lookup: CDR1 SGHRS, CDR2 YFSETQ. The V and J ends lost 0 bases and 0 bases, in that order; junction bases with no gene match: 3.

The rearrangement links TRBV19 to TRBJ2-3, with 7 nucleotides matching TRBD2. Losses at the gene ends were 4 bases for V and 3 bases for J; bases not matched to a gene: 4. The CDR3 covers 14 residues. CDR1 and CDR2 from the germline V gene are LNHDA and SQIVND (reference sequence). CDR3 nucleotide sequence: TGTGCCAGTAGTAAGGGACTAAATACAGATACGCAGTATTTT. Its translation is CASSKGLNTDTQYF.